One and the same sample provided the 15 T cell receptor beta chains below, sequenced in a study of T cells in Graves' hyperthyroidism and ophthalmopathy. Amplified TCR beta CDR3 regions came from RNA transcripts. HTBI primers were used for first-round RT-PCR of the TCR CDR3. One entry per CDR3 protein, called by TCRdb with MiXCR from the multiplex PCR reads. The repertoire consists of 450,000 to 700,000 distinct CDR3 sequences, with roughly 50% occurring once and the leading ten covering roughly 19%. Sequenced sample: peripheral blood or thyroid tissue (not recorded which). The receptors originated from an adult woman with Graves' disease, either hyperthyroidism or ophthalmopathy (not recorded which).

At least ten counts were recorded for this clonotype. The chain carries TRBV11-2 and TRBJ2-2; TRBD1 agrees at 7 bases. Germline CDR1 reads SGHAT; CDR2 reads FQNNGV. Trimming took 6 bases from V and 1 from J; bases not matched to a gene: 5. The CDR3 totals 15 residues. The CDR3, as DNA: TGTGCCAGCAGAACCAACAGGGGGAACACCGGGGAGCTGTTTTTT. It yields the protein CASRTNRGNTGELFF.

CDR3 residues: CASGLVLGVSTGELFF. The CDR3, as DNA: TGTGCTAGTGGTTTGGTACTAGGGGTCTCTACCGGGGAGCTGTTTTTT. The V and J genes are TRBV12-5 and TRBJ2-2, with D perhaps TRBD1 or TRBD2 (5 bases each). The germline gives CDR1 LGHNT, CDR2 FRNRAP. The CDR3 is made up of 16 amino acids. V was pared by 0 bases and J by 5 bases, with 13 bases between.

There are many counts of this clonotype. The rearrangement uses TRBV4-1 and TRBJ2-7; D possibly corresponds to TRBD1 (6 bases). Germline CDR1 MGHRA, CDR2 YSYEKL. V lost 4 bases, J lost 2 bases, and 18 bases lay in between. This CDR3 spans 16 amino acids. The CDR3 reads CASSPGVGAAPYEQYF. DNA for the CDR3: TGCGCCAGCAGCCCCGGGGTGGGGGCGGCTCCCTACGAGCAGTACTTC.

For the CDR3, the DNA is TGTGCCACCAGTGATGGGACAGTGAGCGATCAGCCCCAGCATTTT. Its translation: CATSDGTVSDQPQHF. This chain uses TRBV24-1 with TRBJ1-5, with 7 nucleotides matching TRBD1. The germline gives CDR1 KGHDR, CDR2 SFDVKD. Trimming took 3 bases from V and 5 from J; bases not matched to a gene: 6. The CDR3 covers 15 residues.

Notes on this clonotype: The junction shows a germline mismatch at one end, possibly a read error. This chain connects TRBV2 to TRBJ1-5, with 10 bases that match TRBD1. The CDR3 extends over 14 amino acids. From germline, CDR1 is SNHLY and CDR2 FYNNEI. The CDR3 loop reads CDSRAGQGDQPQHF. The DNA of the CDR3 is TGTGACAGCAGGGCAGGACAGGGGGATCAGCCCCAACATTTT.

Note on this clonotype: A single base separates this from a much larger clone, so it may be a read error. The chain is built from TRBV7-9 and TRBJ2-7, with D possibly being TRBD1 (7 bases). The CDR3 is 16 amino acids. Germline V gene lookup returns CDR1 SEHNR and CDR2 FQNEAQ (reference sequence). CDR3 region: CASSQPLRDSQHEQYF. The CDR3 bases are TGCGCCAGCAGCCAACCTTTGCGGGACAGTCAACACGAGCAGTACTTC.

This clonotype was seen at least ten times. The chain joins TRBV7-3 to TRBJ2-2; D is undetermined. V gave up 2 bases and J gave up 2 bases, with 6 bases separating them. The CDR3 covers 14 residues. CDR1 is SGHTA, CDR2 FQGTGA, per germline. The CDR3 DNA is TGTGCCAGCAGCTTACTACGAAACACCGGGGAGCTGTTTTTT. It translates to CASSLLRNTGELFF.

This clonotype has at least ten counts. The rearrangement joins TRBV9 to TRBJ2-2; tentative D call: TRBD2 (7 bases). CDR1 SGDLS and CDR2 YYNGEE come from the germline V gene. Trimming took 2 bases from V and 0 from J, leaving 17 bases between them. This CDR3 region has 18 residues. The CDR3 loop is CASSVSQGGGANTGELFF. The DNA of the CDR3 is TGTGCCAGCAGCGTGAGTCAGGGAGGGGGAGCGAACACCGGGGAGCTGTTTTTT.

The V gene is TRBV11-2, the J gene TRBJ2-2; a weak D match, TRBD1 (6 bases). The CDR3 covers 15 residues. Germline lookup yields CDR1 SGHAT and CDR2 FQNNGV. V shed 5 bases and J shed 4 bases, with 14 bases lying between them. The CDR3 nucleotides are TGTGCCAGCAGCCCCAGGGGAGCTGTCACCGGGGAGCTGTTTTTT. It specifies CASSPRGAVTGELFF.

The V call is TRBV20-1, the J call TRBJ1-1; D not resolved. The CDR3 length is 13 residues. Trimming left V 3 bases short and J 1 base short, with 9 bases between. Germline assignment: CDR1 DFQATT and CDR2 SNEGSKA (reference sequence). CDR3 in DNA: TGCAGTGCTAGCTCCGGGAGGAACACTGAAGCTTTCTTT. It translates to CSASSGRNTEAFF.

In its sample, this clonotype was seen many times. The chain recombines TRBV7-2 with TRBJ1-3; no reliable D call. This CDR3 has 15 amino acids. Deletions cut 0 bases from V and 0 bases from J, with 6 bases between. The germline CDR1 and CDR2 sequences are SGHTA and FQGNSA. The CDR3 loop is CASSLAGPSGNTIYF. CDR3 coding DNA: TGTGCCAGCAGCTTAGCAGGGCCCTCTGGAAACACCATATATTTT.

This clonotype occurred many times. The rearrangement uses TRBV10-1 and TRBJ2-7; no firm D call. The V end lost 4 bases, the J end lost 0 bases, and 10 bases lay between the germline ends. The germline CDR1 and CDR2 sequences are WNHNN and SYGVQD (reference sequence). CDR3 length: 14 residues. CDR3: CASSATPNSYEQYF. The CDR3 bases are TGCGCCAGCAGTGCTACTCCAAACTCCTACGAGCAGTACTTC.

This clonotype was counted ten times or more. A junction boundary mismatches the germline segment, possibly from a read error. The chain couples TRBV7-3 to TRBJ2-2; D gene unclear. This CDR3 is built from 13 residues. Germline CDR1 and CDR2: SGHTA and FQGTGA. CDR3 amino acids: CASSSGSAGELFF. CDR3 sequence (DNA): TGTGCCAGCAGCTCGGGCTCCGCCGGAGAGCTGTTTTTT.

This clonotype was seen ten or more times. This chain links TRBV6-4 with TRBJ1-6; the D is unclear. The CDR3 has 15 residues. V was cut by 3 bases and J by 10 bases, with 16 bases left in between. Per germline, CDR1 MRHNA and CDR2 SNTAGT. The CDR3 DNA reads TGTGCCAGCAGTGAAGCGATGGGTGGCCAATCACCCCTCCACTTT. The encoded protein is CASSEAMGGQSPLHF.

The chain employs TRBV29-1 and TRBJ2-2; 9 nucleotides align to TRBD1. Trimming removed 8 bases from V and 6 bases from J; junction bases left unmatched: 1. CDR3 length: 11 residues. Germline CDR1 reads SQVTM; CDR2 reads ANQGSEA. The DNA of the CDR3 is TGCAGCTGGGACAGGGCCGGGGAGCTGTTTTTT. Translated: CSWDRAGELFF.